One sample yielded the 21 T cell receptor beta chains listed below, sequenced in a study of shared clonotypes between healthy human individuals. Repertoires were generated with immunoSEQ multiplex PCR, while TCRdb's copy carries only in-frame clones and drops some. Among some 2,500,000 clones listed, 85% to 95% were seen once. The sequenced material came from naive CD4+ T cells from PBMCs. As to subset: CD45RA+ positively selected. The receptors were gathered from a young man in good health. Some clones in this sample may be carry-over from other donors' samples.

The gene calls are TRBV19 and TRBJ1-5; TRBD1 aligns across 7 bases. V lost 2 bases, J lost 0 bases, and 4 bases stayed unmatched. There are 16 residues in the CDR3. In germline, CDR1 is LNHDA, CDR2 SQIVND (reference sequence). The CDR3 DNA reads as TGTGCCAGTAGTATATTAACAGGGGATAGCAATCAGCCCCAGCATTTT. Translation: CASSILTGDSNQPQHF.

The rearrangement links TRBV5-1 to TRBJ1-2; D unresolved. Trimming removed 0 bases at V and 4 bases at J, with 10 bases between. The CDR3 totals 14 residues. Germline V gene data show CDR1 as SGHRS and CDR2 as YFSETQ. The CDR3 sequence: CASSLGENLYGYTF. The CDR3, as DNA: TGCGCCAGCAGCTTGGGGGAGAACCTCTATGGCTACACCTTC.

The chain joins TRBV5-6 to TRBJ2-5; unclear D gene. The CDR3 consists of 13 residues. Germline CDR1 is SGHDT and CDR2 is YYEEEE. The V and J ends lost 2 bases and 4 bases respectively, with 9 bases between them. Here the CDR3 reads CASSFRVGETQYF. The CDR3 DNA is TGTGCCAGCAGCTTTAGGGTGGGAGAGACCCAGTACTTC. The variable domain in full, completed from reference TRBV5-6 and TRBJ2-5, reads DAGVTQSPTHLIKTRGQQVTLRCSPKSGHDTVSWYQQALGQGPQFIFQYYEEEERQRGNFPDRFSGHQFPNYSSELNVNALLLGDSALYLCASSFRVGETQYFGPGTRLLVL.

On this clone: Other DNA sequences from this sample encode an identical CDR3 as well. The chain uses TRBV5-1 and TRBJ2-5, with unresolved D. Germline-derived CDR1 and CDR2 are SGHRS and YFSETQ. The CDR3 runs to 12 residues. V was shortened by 4 bases and J by 4 bases, with 8 bases between the two germline ends. The CDR3 reads CASSPTGETQYF. CDR3 nucleotides: TGCGCCAGCAGCCCCACCGGAGAGACCCAGTACTTC.

To note about this clone: A much bigger clone sits one base away, suggesting this may be a read error. This chain connects TRBV7-6 to TRBJ2-1; D is undetermined. The ends were cut back, 5 bases at V and 3 bases at J, with 2 bases in the middle. There are 11 residues in the CDR3. Germline-derived CDR1 and CDR2 are SGHVS and FNYEAQ. In nucleotides, the CDR3 is TGTGCCAGCAGCATCTACAATGAGCAGTTCTTC. This sequence encodes CASSIYNEQFF.

This chain links TRBV5-4 with TRBJ1-4; the D gene is possibly TRBD1 (5 bases). Germline V gene sequence: CDR1 SGHNT, CDR2 YYREEE (reference sequence). The CDR3 runs 16 residues. Trimming shortened V by 2 bases and J by 2 bases, and 13 bases separated the two germline ends. The CDR3: CASSLDLGTTNEKLFF. CDR3 in DNA: TGTGCCAGCAGCTTAGATTTAGGGACCACTAATGAAAAACTGTTTTTT.

The chain recombines TRBV7-3 with TRBJ2-2, with D tentatively TRBD2 (6 bases). The V gene's germline CDR1 is SGHTA and CDR2 FQGTGA. The CDR3 extends over 14 amino acids. The V end was cut by 1 base, the J end by 5 bases, with 8 bases between. CDR3 protein: CASSLMSGTGELFF. CDR3 sequence (DNA): TGTGCCAGCAGCTTAATGAGCGGGACCGGGGAGCTGTTTTTT.

DNA of the CDR3: TGTGCCAGCAGTGTACTCTCCGAGCAGTACTTC. Translation gives CASSVLSEQYF. The chain combines TRBV2 with TRBJ2-7; D not certain. This CDR3 comprises 11 residues. Trimming stripped 4 bases from V and 6 bases from J, with 7 bases between. Per the germline V gene, CDR1 is SNHLY and CDR2 is FYNNEI. Based on the CDR3 plus reference TRBV2 and TRBJ2-7, the full variable domain is EPEVTQTPSHQVTQMGQEVILRCVPISNHLYFYWYRQILGQKVEFLVSFYNNEISEKSEIFDDQFSVERPDGSNFTLKIRSTKLEDSAMYFCASSVLSEQYFGPGTRLTVT.

Turning to this clone: The sample carries other DNA sequences with the same CDR3. The genes are TRBV5-1 and TRBJ2-7; 7 bases map to TRBD1. The CDR3 is 14 residues long. Trimming cost V 1 base and J 4 bases; bases outside gene matches: 5. Per the germline V gene, CDR1 is SGHRS and CDR2 is YFSETQ. The CDR3 DNA follows: TGCGCCAGCAGCTTGCTCGGGACAGCTTACGAGCAGTACTTC. This encodes CASSLLGTAYEQYF. Combining the CDR3 with reference TRBV5-1 and TRBJ2-7 gives the whole variable domain KAGVTQTPRYLIKTRGQQVTLSCSPISGHRSVSWYQQTPGQGLQFLFEYFSETQRNKGNFPGRFSGRQFSNSRSEMNVSTLELGDSALYLCASSLLGTAYEQYFGPGTRLTVT.

The J gene is TRBJ2-7, the V gene TRBV6-5, with a weak D call TRBD2 (5 bases). The CDR3 extends over 13 amino acids. CDR1 and CDR2 from the germline V gene are MNHEY and SVGAGI. With 6 bases removed from V and 2 bases from J, the gap between germline ends came to 11 bases. The CDR3 coding sequence is TGTGCCAGCAGACCCGGGGTCCCCTACGAGCAGTACTTC. Residues: CASRPGVPYEQYF.

This chain links TRBV5-1 with TRBJ2-1; 7 positions agree with TRBD2. Germline CDR1 reads SGHRS; CDR2 reads YFSETQ. The CDR3 spans 15 residues. Unmatched junction bases numbered 11, after V lost 1 base and J lost 10 bases. The CDR3 here is CASSLRPGEAGEQFF. The CDR3 bases are TGCGCCAGCAGCTTGCGACCGGGAGAAGCGGGGGAGCAGTTCTTC.

J is TRBJ1-1 and V is TRBV9; D remains ambiguous. V was clipped by 3 bases and J by 0 bases, with 9 bases between them. Germline CDR1 and CDR2: SGDLS and YYNGEE. The CDR3 consists of 14 residues. CDR3 nucleotides: TGTGCCAGCAGCGCCCGTTCTATGAACACTGAAGCTTTCTTT. This translates into CASSARSMNTEAFF. The complete variable domain, with remaining parts taken from reference TRBV9 and TRBJ1-1, reads DSGVTQTPKHLITATGQRVTLRCSPRSGDLSVYWYQQSLDQGLQFLIQYYNGEERAKGNILERFSAQQFPDLHSELNLSSLELGDSALYFCASSARSMNTEAFFGQGTRLTVV.

This clone was detected only a few times. This chain connects TRBV25-1 to TRBJ1-1, with no clear D. Germline V gene sequence: CDR1 MGHDK, CDR2 SYGVNS. CDR3 length: 13 residues. V was clipped by 3 bases and J by 12 bases, with 17 bases between them. For the CDR3, the DNA is TGTGCCAGCAGTGATCCCGGCGGGGTTCCGACTTTCTTT. Its protein is CASSDPGGVPTFF.

The chain couples TRBV6-6 to TRBJ1-1; D gene unclear. The CDR3 runs to 13 residues. Trimming removed 2 bases at V and 6 bases at J, with 10 bases between. Germline V gene data show CDR1 as MNHNY and CDR2 as SVGAGI (reference sequence). In DNA, the CDR3 is TGTGCCAGCAGTTACGGTCCACGGGCTGAAGCTTTCTTT. This gives the protein CASSYGPRAEAFF.

V gene TRBV5-4 combines with J gene TRBJ2-5, with D maybe TRBD2 (6 bases). Per germline, CDR1 SGHNT and CDR2 YYREEE (reference sequence). There are 14 residues in the CDR3. With 4 bases removed from V and 0 bases from J, the gap between germline ends came to 10 bases. Here the CDR3 DNA reads TGTGCCAGCAGCCGGGAGTCCTACCAAGAGACCCAGTACTTC. Encoded protein: CASSRESYQETQYF.

The chain links TRBV4-1 to TRBJ2-7, with 7 bases lining up with TRBD1. J lost 0 bases, V lost 4 bases, and 18 bases had no gene match. The germline V gene encodes CDR1 MGHRA and CDR2 YSYEKL. The CDR3 contains 19 residues. CDR3 in amino acids: CASSPPSQGLLLSSYEQYF. The CDR3 region has the DNA TGCGCCAGCAGCCCACCTTCACAGGGGCTACTACTGAGCTCCTACGAGCAGTACTTC.

This rearrangement joins TRBV5-1 to TRBJ2-7; the D is unclear. Germline CDR1 is SGHRS and CDR2 is YFSETQ. The CDR3 loop spans 15 amino acids. The ends were cut back, 0 bases at V and 0 bases at J, with 10 bases in the middle. The CDR3 nucleotides are TGCGCCAGCAGCTTGGAGGATTGGCCCTCCTACGAGCAGTACTTC. This codes for CASSLEDWPSYEQYF.

Regarding this clone: This sample includes further DNA sequences coding for the same CDR3. The rearrangement links TRBV6-5 to TRBJ1-2, with 8 bases matching TRBD1. V shed 0 bases, J shed 4 bases, and the junction held 4 bases outside the gene matches. The CDR3 length is 15 residues. The germline CDR1 and CDR2 sequences are MNHEY and SVGAGI. The CDR3 region is CASSYSLGQGYGYTF. CDR3 nucleotides: TGTGCCAGCAGTTACTCCTTAGGACAGGGCTATGGCTACACCTTC.

J is TRBJ2-3 and V is TRBV27; D is perhaps TRBD2 (5 bases). The CDR3 length is 15 residues. The V gene lost 5 bases and the J gene lost 2 bases, with 14 bases spanning the gap. Germline loops: CDR1 MNHEY, CDR2 SMNVEV (reference sequence). In nucleotides, the CDR3 is TGTGCCAGCAGTAAGAGAGCGGATGCCACAGATACGCAGTATTTT. It yields the protein CASSKRADATDTQYF.

A remark on this clone: In the same sample, other DNA sequences code for this CDR3. The CDR3 sequence is CASSLRNTEAFF. The CDR3 DNA sequence: TGTGCCAGCAGTCTCAGGAACACTGAAGCTTTCTTT. This chain joins TRBV28 and TRBJ1-1; D unresolved. This CDR3 spans 12 amino acids. Per the germline V gene, CDR1 is MDHEN and CDR2 is SYDVKM. V lost 5 bases and J 1 base, leaving 5 bases between the germline ends.

This chain joins TRBV10-2 and TRBJ1-5; tentatively, D is TRBD1 (5 bases). Looked up from germline, CDR1 is WSHSY and CDR2 is SAAADI. The V and J ends lost 7 bases and 7 bases respectively, with 8 bases between them. This CDR3 is 11 amino acids long. The CDR3, as DNA: TGCGCCAGCACCCAGGGACAGCCCCAGCATTTT. The encoded protein is CASTQGQPQHF.